Each of the 12 T cell receptor beta chains below was sequenced from the same sample in a study of regulatory dendritic cells for organ transplantation. TCRdb keeps only in-frame clones here, not all; method: immunoSEQ multiplex PCR. Among tens of thousands of clones listed, 75% to 80% were seen once. The specimen was memory CD4+ T cells from blood. Subset here: CD45RO+ memory T cells. These receptors came from a human donor in good health.

The chain links TRBV29-1 to TRBJ2-1, with TRBD2 matching over 7 bases. Germline assignment: CDR1 SQVTM and CDR2 ANQGSEA. The CDR3 is 15 residues long. V lost 1 base and J lost 0; bases outside the gene matches: 3. The CDR3 reads CSVEGEGSSYNEQFF. CDR3 DNA sequence: TGCAGCGTTGAAGGGGAGGGGAGCTCCTACAATGAGCAGTTCTTC.

This sequence joins TRBV9 and TRBJ2-1; 9 bases are a match to TRBD2. V trimming: 0 bases; J trimming: 2 bases; junction bases outside the gene matches: 3. The length of the CDR3 is 16 residues. In germline, CDR1 is SGDLS, CDR2 YYNGEE. The CDR3 spells CASSVGLAGTYNEQFF. DNA for the CDR3: TGTGCCAGCAGCGTAGGGCTAGCGGGGACCTACAATGAGCAGTTCTTC.

The chain has TRBV4-3 and TRBJ1-2; D is uncertain. There are 15 residues in the CDR3. Germline assignment: CDR1 LGHNA and CDR2 YSLEER. V lost 1 base and J 7 bases, leaving 16 bases between the germline ends. CDR3 residues: CASSQGIRPRSGYTF. CDR3 bases: TGCGCCAGCAGCCAAGGGATCCGACCTCGGAGTGGCTACACCTTC.

This rearrangement joins TRBV9 to TRBJ2-2; D remains ambiguous. The CDR3 has 12 amino acids. Germline CDR1 and CDR2: SGDLS and YYNGEE. V dropped 2 bases and J dropped 5 bases, with 4 bases sitting between them. CDR3 nucleotides: TGTGCCAGCAGCGTCTTAACCGGGGAGCTGTTTTTT. It codes for CASSVLTGELFF. Full variable domain (remainder filled in from reference TRBV9 and TRBJ2-2): DSGVTQTPKHLITATGQRVTLRCSPRSGDLSVYWYQQSLDQGLQFLIQYYNGEERAKGNILERFSAQQFPDLHSELNLSSLELGDSALYFCASSVLTGELFFGEGSRLTVL.

Comment on this clone: Relative to the germline gene, one junction end is altered; a read error may explain this. This chain connects TRBV5-6 to TRBJ2-7, with D perhaps TRBD2 (7 bases). This CDR3 has 13 amino acids. Germline V gene lookup returns CDR1 SGHDT and CDR2 YYEEEE. CDR3 amino acids: CASGDTRGGSKSF. The CDR3 DNA follows: TGTGCCAGCGGCGACACTCGCGGGGGCAGTAAGAGCTTC.

In this sample, this clone turned up once. This chain joins TRBV19 and TRBJ1-4; D not resolved. V lost 5 bases to trimming and J lost 0 bases, with 10 bases between them. In germline, CDR1 is LNHDA, CDR2 SQIVND (reference sequence). The CDR3 sequence is 15 residues long. CDR3 DNA: TGTGCCAGTAGTGAACACCTCTCAACTAATGAAAAACTGTTTTTT. Its translation: CASSEHLSTNEKLFF.

The chain uses TRBV7-8 and TRBJ1-2; D remains unclear. Per the germline V gene, CDR1 is SGHVS and CDR2 is FQNEAQ. V was pared by 3 bases and J by 2 bases, with 7 bases between. The CDR3 length is 13 residues. The CDR3 DNA follows: TGTGCCAGCAGCTTGGATGGGAACTATGGCTACACCTTC. Protein product: CASSLDGNYGYTF.

In this sample, this clone turned up once. V and J are TRBV7-2 and TRBJ2-2; 11 nucleotides match TRBD2. Germline values: CDR1 SGHTA, CDR2 FQGNSA. V was pared by 4 bases and J by 5 bases, with 9 bases of the junction left unmatched. This CDR3 region has 17 residues. CDR3 residues: CASSSQGTSGLTGELFF. CDR3 bases: TGTGCCAGCAGCTCCCAGGGGACTAGCGGCTTAACCGGGGAGCTGTTTTTT.

V and J are TRBV27 and TRBJ2-7, with TRBD1 identical over 7 bases. The V gene end was trimmed by 5 bases and the J gene end by 11 bases; junction bases not matched to a gene: 12. CDR3 length: 13 amino acids. Germline CDR1 is MNHEY and CDR2 is SMNVEV (reference sequence). The CDR3 reads CASSPRQGLGEYF. Here the CDR3 DNA reads TGTGCCAGCAGTCCCAGACAGGGTTTGGGGGAGTACTTC.

The chain employs TRBV18 and TRBJ1-2; the D gene is possibly TRBD1 (5 bases). V gave up 6 bases and J gave up 0 bases, with 14 bases separating them. CDR1 and CDR2 (germline): KGHSH, LQKENI. This CDR3 has 15 residues. Here the CDR3 reads CASSLLEGANYGYTF. In nucleotides, the CDR3 is TGTGCCAGCTCGCTACTTGAAGGGGCTAACTATGGCTACACCTTC. The full variable domain, in which reference TRBV18 and TRBJ1-2 provide the parts outside the CDR3, is NAGVMQNPRHLVRRRGQEARLRCSPMKGHSHVYWYRQLPEEGLKFMVYLQKENIIDESGMPKERFSAEFPKEGPSILRIQQVVRGDSAAYFCASSLLEGANYGYTFGSGTRLTVV.

This clone was seen once. J is TRBJ1-2 and V is TRBV19; D possibly corresponds to TRBD1 (5 bases). Germline values: CDR1 LNHDA, CDR2 SQIVND (reference sequence). The CDR3 contains 14 residues. V dropped 3 bases and J dropped 0 bases, with 8 bases sitting between them. CDR3 amino acids: CASSIGGSNYGYTF. As DNA, the CDR3 is TGTGCCAGTAGTATTGGGGGTTCTAACTATGGCTACACCTTC.

The rearrangement uses TRBV6-1 and TRBJ1-1; D remains ambiguous. Trimming shortened V by 2 bases and J by 0 bases, and 7 bases separated the two germline ends. This CDR3 is 14 amino acids long. Germline CDR1 reads MNHNS; CDR2 reads SASEGT. The CDR3 here is CASSETGLNTEAFF. In nucleotides, the CDR3 is TGTGCCAGCAGTGAAACCGGGTTGAACACTGAAGCTTTCTTT.